Following are 28 T cell receptor beta chains from one sample sequenced in a study of response to subunit inactivated influenza vaccine. TCRdb processed the RT-PCR reads anew with MiXCR; each CDR3 protein has one entry. The table shows roughly 160,000 distinct CDR3 sequences, with approximately 11% occurring only once. The specimen was CD8+ T cells sorted from PBMCs, collected less than 30 months after vaccination. Source of these receptors: a man between 45 and 75 years old who received an inactivated influenza vaccine.

The chain combines TRBV5-1 with TRBJ2-5; no clear D gene. The CDR3 runs to 14 residues. Trimming pared 4 bases from V and 0 bases from J, leaving 10 bases between. Per germline, CDR1 SGHRS and CDR2 YFSETQ. CDR3 protein: CASSPRSDQETQYF. CDR3 DNA: TGCGCCAGCAGCCCCCGTTCTGACCAAGAGACCCAGTACTTC.

The J gene is TRBJ2-3, the V gene TRBV27; TRBD2 is a possible D gene (5 bases). Germline V gene sequence: CDR1 MNHEY, CDR2 SMNVEV (reference sequence). The CDR3 extends over 13 amino acids. Trimming took off 4 bases at V and 7 bases at J, with 12 bases between the two ends. DNA for the CDR3: TGTGCCAGCAGTTCCCCCTGGAGGCATACGCAGTATTTT. Encoded protein: CASSSPWRHTQYF.

This clonotype was found a few times. V and J are TRBV6-5 and TRBJ2-5; D ambiguous. There are 17 residues in the CDR3. Germline-derived CDR1 and CDR2 are MNHEY and SVGAGI. Trimming cost V 2 bases and J 1 base, with 17 bases left between them. DNA for the CDR3: TGTGCCAGCAGTTACCCTGGGGTGGGCGATCCCCAAGAGACCCAGTACTTC. Its translation: CASSYPGVGDPQETQYF.

V and J are TRBV4-2 and TRBJ2-7, with 10 bases lining up with TRBD2. The CDR3 covers 16 residues. V shed 3 bases, J shed 1 base, and the junction held 6 bases outside the gene matches. Germline V lookup: CDR1 LGHNA, CDR2 YNFKEQ. The CDR3 sequence: CASSQAGTSVSYEQYF. Here the CDR3 DNA reads TGTGCCAGCAGCCAGGCCGGGACTAGCGTGTCCTACGAGCAGTACTTC.

The chain is built from TRBV3-1 and TRBJ2-7, with D perhaps matching TRBD1 (5 bases). The germline CDR1 and CDR2 sequences are LGHDT and YNNKEL (reference sequence). CDR3 size: 14 residues. Trimming took off 1 base at V and 6 bases at J, with 13 bases between the two ends. The CDR3 bases are TGTGCCAGCAGCCAAGGCAGGGTAACTGTCGAGCAGTACTTC. It is translated as CASSQGRVTVEQYF.

This rearrangement joins TRBV4-3 to TRBJ2-1, with D possibly matching TRBD1 (7 bases). V was clipped by 0 bases and J by 7 bases, with 22 bases between them. CDR1 and CDR2 from the germline V gene are LGHNA and YSLEER. This CDR3 spans 18 amino acids. CDR3 DNA sequence: TGCGCCAGCAGCCAAGATCCGGAGGGGGCTAGCCTGTATAATGAGCAGTTCTTC. Its protein product is CASSQDPEGASLYNEQFF.

This clonotype has a count of ten or more. V and J are TRBV24-1 and TRBJ1-2, with D perhaps matching TRBD1 (6 bases). The CDR3 loop spans 16 amino acids. CDR1 is KGHDR, CDR2 SFDVKD, per germline. V dropped 0 bases and J dropped 7 bases, with 17 bases sitting between them. The CDR3 DNA is TGTGCCACCAGTGATTTGCGGGACACCTCCTTATCTGGCTACACCTTC. Amino acid sequence: CATSDLRDTSLSGYTF.

This clonotype was seen a few times. V is TRBV13 and J is TRBJ2-7, with 12 bases matching TRBD2. The CDR3 consists of 15 residues. Per the germline V gene, CDR1 is PRHDT and CDR2 is FYEKMQ (reference sequence). V trimming: 4 bases; J trimming: 5 bases; junction bases outside the gene matches: 6. The CDR3 is CASSSLAGGMDEQYF. The CDR3, as DNA: TGTGCCAGCAGCTCCCTAGCGGGGGGGATGGACGAGCAGTACTTC.

The V gene is TRBV24-1, the J gene TRBJ2-5, with 9 bases identical to TRBD2. The length of the CDR3 is 15 residues. Losses at the gene ends were 0 bases for V and 4 bases for J; bases not matched to a gene: 2. CDR1 and CDR2 from the germline V gene are KGHDR and SFDVKD. In DNA, the CDR3 is TGTGCCACCAGTGATTTGAGTAGCGGGAGAGAGACCCAGTACTTC. Its protein product is CATSDLSSGRETQYF.

V gene TRBV4-1 combines with J gene TRBJ2-7; 9 bases agree with TRBD1. Per the germline V gene, CDR1 is MGHRA and CDR2 is YSYEKL. V shed 0 bases and J 9 bases; nucleotides not matched to a gene: 9. The CDR3 covers 15 residues. The CDR3: CASSQDPGQGMAQYF. The CDR3 DNA reads TGCGCCAGCAGCCAAGATCCCGGACAGGGGATGGCGCAGTACTTC.

The chain has TRBV11-2 and TRBJ1-4; the D is unclear. V was shortened by 0 bases and J by 6 bases, with 11 bases between the two germline ends. The CDR3 consists of 15 residues. CDR1 and CDR2 from the germline V gene are SGHAT and FQNNGV. The CDR3 here is CASSLDRAGYEKLFF. The CDR3 region has the DNA TGTGCCAGCAGCTTAGATCGGGCGGGTTATGAAAAACTGTTTTTT.

The chain is built from TRBV4-3 and TRBJ2-1; 13 nucleotides agree with TRBD2. The CDR3 is made up of 16 amino acids. Germline CDR1 is LGHNA and CDR2 is YSLEER. The ends lost 0 bases at V and 4 bases at J; junction bases unmatched: 0. The CDR3 DNA follows: TGCGCCAGCAGCCAAGAGGGACTAGCGGGGTACAATGAGCAGTTCTTC. Amino acids: CASSQEGLAGYNEQFF.

This chain joins TRBV4-3 and TRBJ2-5; D uncertain. The CDR3 contains 15 residues. Trimming shortened V by 0 bases and J by 2 bases, and 10 bases separated the two germline ends. From germline, CDR1 is LGHNA and CDR2 YSLEER. The chain's CDR3 is CASSQDLVPQETQYF. The CDR3 coding sequence is TGCGCCAGCAGCCAAGATCTAGTTCCTCAAGAGACCCAGTACTTC.

This chain links TRBV29-1 with TRBJ2-2; no clear D gene. V lost 0 bases and J 8 bases, leaving 16 bases between the germline ends. The germline V gene has CDR1 SQVTM and CDR2 ANQGSEA. The CDR3 runs to 15 residues. The CDR3 region has the DNA TGCAGCGTTGAAGATCGATGGGCACCTCCGGGGGAGCTGTTTTTT. Protein product: CSVEDRWAPPGELFF.

This clonotype was observed at least ten times. CDR3 protein: CASREGQGPYYEQYF. CDR3 sequence (DNA): TGTGCCAGCAGAGAGGGACAGGGACCGTACTACGAGCAGTACTTC. V usage is TRBV6-1 and J usage is TRBJ2-7, with 9 bases that match TRBD1. Germline lookup yields CDR1 MNHNS and CDR2 SASEGT. The CDR3 is made up of 15 amino acids. Losses at the gene ends were 6 bases for V and 3 bases for J; bases not matched to a gene: 9.

V and J are TRBV20-1 and TRBJ2-7; D is perhaps TRBD1 (5 bases). The CDR3 covers 14 residues. Germline CDR1 is DFQATT and CDR2 is SNEGSKA (reference sequence). Trimming removed 3 bases at V and 3 bases at J, with 15 bases between. CDR3 sequence reads: CSASGPGSDYEQYF. In DNA, the CDR3 is TGCAGTGCTAGCGGCCCAGGGTCTGACTACGAGCAGTACTTC.

This clonotype was picked up many times. The chain couples TRBV12-3 or TRBV12-4 to TRBJ2-1; TRBD2 agrees at 8 bases. The CDR3 runs to 15 residues. V lost 5 bases to trimming and J lost 8 bases; unmatched junction nucleotides: 11. The CDR3 is CASSPPGTRGDEQFF. In nucleotides, the CDR3 is TGTGCCAGCAGTCCGCCCGGGACTAGGGGCGATGAGCAGTTCTTC.

V and J are TRBV12-3 or TRBV12-4 and TRBJ2-1; a weak D match, TRBD2 (5 bases). This CDR3 has 15 amino acids. Trimming removed 3 bases at V and 5 bases at J, with 14 bases between. CDR3 in DNA: TGTGCCAGCAGTTTTAGTCATAGCGTGGACAATGAGCAGTTCTTC. It translates to CASSFSHSVDNEQFF.

This clonotype was found a few times. V is TRBV4-3 and J is TRBJ2-7; perhaps TRBD2 as D (5 bases). The germline CDR1 and CDR2 sequences are LGHNA and YSLEER. The CDR3 covers 17 residues. Trimming cost V 1 base and J 0 bases, with 16 bases left between them. CDR3 in DNA: TGCGCCAGCAGCCAAGGGCGGGTAGCGACCCTCTCCTACGAGCAGTACTTC. Translation: CASSQGRVATLSYEQYF.

This rearrangement joins TRBV20-1 to TRBJ2-1, with 7 bases fitting TRBD2. Germline loops: CDR1 DFQATT, CDR2 SNEGSKA (reference sequence). The CDR3 extends over 12 amino acids. V trimming: 3 bases; J trimming: 9 bases; junction bases outside the gene matches: 5. The CDR3, as DNA: TGCAGTGCTAGTCGACTAGCCAGTGAGCAGTTCTTC. Translation: CSASRLASEQFF.

This clonotype was seen a handful of times. V gene TRBV4-3 combines with J gene TRBJ2-1; maybe TRBD2 (6 bases). CDR3 length equals 13 residues. Trimming removed 4 bases from V and 9 bases from J, with 13 bases in between. Germline CDR1 is LGHNA and CDR2 is YSLEER. The CDR3, as DNA: TGCGCCAGCAGCCCCTGGCCGGGGGTTGAGCAGTTCTTC. Its translation is CASSPWPGVEQFF.

A few counts support this clonotype. The genes are TRBV9 and TRBJ2-7; 12 bases match TRBD2. The length of the CDR3 is 14 residues. Unmatched junction bases numbered 0, after V lost 3 bases and J lost 2 bases. The germline gives CDR1 SGDLS, CDR2 YYNGEE. CDR3 nucleotides: TGTGCCAGCAGCGCTAGCGGGAGGGCCTACGAGCAGTACTTC. This encodes CASSASGRAYEQYF.

This clonotype was counted a few times. The chain employs TRBV15 and TRBJ2-1; D might be TRBD1 (6 bases). The CDR3 runs 15 residues. In germline, CDR1 is LNHNV, CDR2 YYDKDF (reference sequence). Trimming left V 0 bases short and J 6 bases short, with 12 bases between. DNA for the CDR3: TGTGCCACCAGCAGAGAAGAGGGCAGGGGCAATGAGCAGTTCTTC. The encoded protein is CATSREEGRGNEQFF.

The sample holds many counts of this clonotype. The chain combines TRBV24-1 with TRBJ2-3; no clear D gene. This CDR3 spans 12 amino acids. The germline gives CDR1 KGHDR, CDR2 SFDVKD. V lost 5 bases and J lost 3, with 5 bases in between. The CDR3, as DNA: TGTGCCACCAGTGGTTCAACAGATACGCAGTATTTT. It yields the protein CATSGSTDTQYF.

This clonotype was detected ten times or more. This chain links TRBV12-3 or TRBV12-4 with TRBJ2-7; either TRBD1 or TRBD2 may supply D (6 bases each). V shed 8 bases and J shed 1 base, with 15 bases lying between them. The CDR3 runs 14 residues. The CDR3 nucleotides read TGTGCCAGCTCCCCAAGGGGGACTTCCTACGAGCAGTACTTC. It is translated as CASSPRGTSYEQYF.

This clonotype came up many times. The gene calls are TRBV7-8 and TRBJ2-3, with D hard to call. This CDR3 has 13 amino acids. The germline gives CDR1 SGHVS, CDR2 FQNEAQ. Between the trimmed V and J ends, which lost 1 base and 8 bases, there was a span of 10 bases. The DNA of the CDR3 is TGTGCCAGCAGCTTAGGGTCGGCTGGTACGCAGTATTTT. Translating it yields CASSLGSAGTQYF.

Many counts were recorded for this clonotype. J is TRBJ2-7 and V is TRBV12-3 or TRBV12-4, with D possibly being TRBD1 (5 bases). This CDR3 region has 14 residues. The germline V and J ends were trimmed by 1 base and 6 bases, with 13 bases remaining between them. CDR3 coding DNA: TGTGCCAGCAGTTTAGGGGTCTGGGGCCTCGAGCAGTACTTC. Its translation: CASSLGVWGLEQYF.

Ten or more counts support this clonotype. The gene calls are TRBV9 and TRBJ2-3; TRBD2 is a possible D gene (6 bases). The germline V gene encodes CDR1 SGDLS and CDR2 YYNGEE. CDR3 length: 17 residues. Trimming shortened V by 1 base and J by 2 bases, and 17 bases separated the two germline ends. The CDR3 sequence is CASSVFSGGTPTDTQYF. The CDR3, as DNA: TGTGCCAGCAGCGTATTTAGTGGGGGGACCCCCACAGATACGCAGTATTTT. The full variable domain, in which reference TRBV9 and TRBJ2-3 provide the parts outside the CDR3, is DSGVTQTPKHLITATGQRVTLRCSPRSGDLSVYWYQQSLDQGLQFLIQYYNGEERAKGNILERFSAQQFPDLHSELNLSSLELGDSALYFCASSVFSGGTPTDTQYFGPGTRLTVL.